The following is a TCR beta chain sequence with its context. The data are from a study of T cell changes during pregnancy in multiple sclerosis. Germline V lookup: CDR1 SEHNR, CDR2 FQNEAQ (reference sequence). V was cut by 3 bases and J by 5 bases, with 13 bases left in between. This CDR3 contains 14 residues. Clones were sequenced by immunoSEQ multiplex PCR, and TCRdb holds only the in-frame ones, with some missing. This table holds over 50,000 clones, about 92% found once. The TCR originated in a female donor with multiple sclerosis, enrolled in a pregnancy study. Sequencing used peripheral blood, obtained in the first trimester of pregnancy. The chain carries TRBV7-9 and TRBJ1-1, with TRBD1 as a possible D gene (5 bases). CDR3 sequence (DNA): TGTGCCAGCAGCTTTGGGGGGGTAGGAACTGAAGCTTTCTTT. Protein: CASSFGGVGTEAFF.